This record looks at one TCR beta chain sequence and its context. Germline assignment: CDR1 SGHAT and CDR2 FQNNGV. V lost 1 base to trimming and J lost 5 bases, with 11 bases between them. The CDR3 has 14 residues. Individuals aged about 18 to 89 years were recruited from some 26 US areas. The entry originates in a study of blood T cell repertoires in COVID-19. Clones were read by immunoSEQ multiplex PCR, and TCRdb kept only the in-frame ones, dropping some. The table records roughly 420,000 clones, 70% to 90% of them present only once. This sequence was found in a woman aged 25-40 years with acute COVID-19. Sequencing was performed on PBMCs or T cells enriched from blood (not recorded which). The rearrangement links TRBV11-2 to TRBJ1-1; a possible D gene is TRBD1 (6 bases). CDR3 loop: CASSLGKQGTEAFF. The CDR3 DNA reads as TGTGCCAGCAGCTTAGGCAAACAGGGAACTGAAGCTTTCTTT.